These 9 T cell receptor beta chains share one sample of origin, sequenced in a study of shared clonotypes between healthy human individuals. TCRdb's copy holds only in-frame clones and misses some; the assay was immunoSEQ multiplex PCR. There are about 2,500,000 clones in the sample; 90% to 95% occur only once, and about 0.13% lies in the top ten. The sequenced sample was naive CD4+ T cells sorted from blood. Subset reported: CD45RA+ positively selected. The source is a man between 18 and 29 years old in good health.

V usage is TRBV11-2 and J usage is TRBJ1-1; D unresolved. The CDR3 covers 16 residues. Germline V lookup: CDR1 SGHAT, CDR2 FQNNGV. With 2 bases removed from V and 1 base from J, the gap between germline ends came to 14 bases. CDR3 sequence reads: CASSLFQLGRNTEAFF. The CDR3 nucleotides are TGTGCCAGCAGCTTATTTCAGTTAGGCCGGAACACTGAAGCTTTCTTT. Filled out from reference TRBV11-2 and TRBJ1-1, the complete variable domain reads EAGVAQSPRYKIIEKRQSVAFWCNPISGHATLYWYQQILGQGPKLLIQFQNNGVVDDSQLPKDRFSAERLKGVDSTLKIQPAKLEDSAVYLCASSLFQLGRNTEAFFGQGTRLTVV.

Written as DNA, the CDR3 is TGTGCCAGCAGCTTGGGAGCGGGTGACAACACCGGGGAGCTGTTTTTT. Its translation is CASSLGAGDNTGELFF. The chain has TRBV5-4 and TRBJ2-2; maybe TRBD2 (6 bases). The V and J ends lost 0 bases and 2 bases respectively, with 11 bases between them. CDR3 length equals 16 residues. Germline V gene sequence: CDR1 SGHNT, CDR2 YYREEE (reference sequence).

This clone was seen only once. The J gene is TRBJ1-5, the V gene TRBV6-5; D unclear. CDR3 length: 13 amino acids. V was clipped by 7 bases and J by 5 bases, with 12 bases between them. CDR1 and CDR2 (germline): MNHEY, SVGAGI. CDR3 coding DNA: TGTGCCAGCACCCCTGGAAGGGATCAGCCCCAGCATTTT. Protein: CASTPGRDQPQHF.

This rearrangement joins TRBV7-9 to TRBJ1-1; D is unresolved. V lost 4 bases and J lost 1, with 16 bases in between. The CDR3 extends over 16 amino acids. Germline values: CDR1 SEHNR, CDR2 FQNEAQ (reference sequence). The CDR3 protein is CASSSGPDHKNTEAFF. CDR3 nucleotide sequence: TGTGCCAGCAGCTCCGGGCCCGACCATAAGAACACTGAAGCTTTCTTT.

The rearrangement uses TRBV15 and TRBJ2-2, with 8 bases identical to TRBD1. V dropped 2 bases and J dropped 2; count of bases not matched to a gene: 7. This CDR3 is 17 amino acids long. Germline V CDR1 and CDR2: LNHNV, YYDKDF (reference sequence). The CDR3 nucleotides read TGTGCCACCAGCAGAACTCCGGGACAGGACAACACCGGGGAGCTGTTTTTT. This translates into CATSRTPGQDNTGELFF.

The chain links TRBV4-1 to TRBJ2-5, with 7 nucleotides matching TRBD1. J was trimmed by 7 bases and V by 2 bases; bases with no gene match: 7. CDR1 and CDR2 (germline): MGHRA, YSYEKL. This CDR3 is 14 amino acids long. The CDR3 reads CASSQRTGEMTQYF. In nucleotides, the CDR3 is TGCGCCAGCAGCCAACGTACAGGGGAGATGACCCAGTACTTC.

This sequence joins TRBV27 and TRBJ2-1; D may be TRBD2 (5 bases). With 5 bases removed from V and 0 bases from J, the gap between germline ends came to 26 bases. Germline values: CDR1 MNHEY, CDR2 SMNVEV (reference sequence). This CDR3 region has 20 residues. The CDR3 sequence is CASSADKVDVRAFSYNEQFF. The DNA for the CDR3 is TGTGCCAGCAGTGCAGATAAGGTCGACGTGAGGGCGTTCTCCTACAATGAGCAGTTCTTC.

The chain carries TRBV6-1 and TRBJ1-5; 7 positions agree with TRBD1. Germline trimming cut 6 bases from V and 8 bases from J; bases unmatched to any gene: 10. Germline V gene lookup returns CDR1 MNHNS and CDR2 SASEGT. The CDR3 has 14 residues. The CDR3 spells CASSRTGEVKPQHF. DNA for the CDR3: TGTGCCAGCAGCAGAACAGGGGAGGTGAAGCCCCAGCATTTT.

This chain uses TRBV30 with TRBJ1-1; no definite D call. The germline V and J ends were trimmed by 1 base and 6 bases, with 6 bases remaining between them. The CDR3 extends over 11 amino acids. The germline CDR1 and CDR2 sequences are GTSNPN and SVGIG (reference sequence). The CDR3 nucleotides are TGTGCCTGGAGTGATACCTCTGAAGCTTTCTTT. Protein product: CAWSDTSEAFF.